A single sample gave rise to the 4 T cell receptor beta chains below, sequenced in a study of T-cell reconstitution after alpha-beta-depleted transplantation in children. TCRbeta library construction was performed incorporating unique molecular identifiers. Each CDR3 protein gets one entry after TCRdb re-called the PCR reads with MiXCR. The sample has about 490,000 distinct CDR3 sequences; more than 9% are singletons. Here the sequenced sample was PBMCs, taken before TCRalphabeta/CD19-depleted stem cell transplant. Receptors originate from a child aged 2-15 years with inherited bone marrow failure, due to receive a stem cell transplant.

This clonotype was counted ten times or more. The rearrangement links TRBV20-1 to TRBJ1-3; D is possibly TRBD1 (5 bases). This CDR3 is built from 13 residues. Germline values: CDR1 DFQATT, CDR2 SNEGSKA (reference sequence). Trimming shortened V by 6 bases and J by 4 bases, and 13 bases separated the two germline ends. DNA for the CDR3: TGCAGTGCCGATCTAGGGGTCGGAAACACCATATATTTT. Its protein is CSADLGVGNTIYF.

In its sample, this clonotype was seen many times. The gene calls are TRBV28 and TRBJ1-6; no firm D call. V lost 3 bases and J 10 bases, leaving 13 bases between the germline ends. The CDR3 spans 14 residues. CDR1 MDHEN and CDR2 SYDVKM come from the germline V gene. The CDR3 sequence: CASSFGWGFSPLHF. The CDR3 DNA reads TGTGCCAGCAGTTTTGGGTGGGGATTCTCACCCCTCCACTTT. Drawing the rest from reference TRBV28 and TRBJ1-6, the complete variable domain is DVKVTQSSRYLVKRTGEKVFLECVQDMDHENMFWYRQDPGLGLRLIYFSYDVKMKEKGDIPEGYSVSREKKERFSLILESASTNQTSMYLCASSFGWGFSPLHFGNGTRLTVT.

The V and J genes are TRBV20-1 and TRBJ2-3; 7 bases are shared with TRBD2. The V and J ends lost 3 bases and 4 bases, in that order; junction bases with no gene match: 10. CDR3 length: 15 amino acids. Germline V gene sequence: CDR1 DFQATT, CDR2 SNEGSKA (reference sequence). The CDR3 sequence is CSASLAGEGADTQYF. The DNA for the CDR3 is TGCAGTGCTAGTCTCGCGGGAGAAGGGGCAGATACGCAGTATTTT.

The chain joins TRBV5-1 to TRBJ2-3; 9 nucleotides match TRBD2. The trim removed 2 bases at V and 5 bases at J, leaving 6 bases unmatched. Looked up from germline, CDR1 is SGHRS and CDR2 is YFSETQ. The CDR3 contains 15 residues. The CDR3 coding sequence is TGCGCCAGCAGCTTCTATAGCGGGAGAGGAGATACGCAGTATTTT. Translating it yields CASSFYSGRGDTQYF.